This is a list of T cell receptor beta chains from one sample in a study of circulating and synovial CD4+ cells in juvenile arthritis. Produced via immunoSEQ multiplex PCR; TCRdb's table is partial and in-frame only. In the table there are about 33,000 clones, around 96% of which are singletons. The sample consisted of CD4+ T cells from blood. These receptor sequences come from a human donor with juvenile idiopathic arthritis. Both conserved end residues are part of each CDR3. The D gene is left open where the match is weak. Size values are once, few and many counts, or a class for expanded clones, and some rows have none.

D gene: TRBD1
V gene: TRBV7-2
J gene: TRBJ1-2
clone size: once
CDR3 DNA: TGTGCCAGCAGCACCCGACAGGGGGGTGGCTACACCTTC
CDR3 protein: CASSTRQGGGYTF

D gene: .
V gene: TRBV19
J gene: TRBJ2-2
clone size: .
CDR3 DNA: TGTGCCAGTAGCCAACAGGGGAGGACCGGGGAGCTGTTTTTT
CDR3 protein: CASSQQGRTGELFF

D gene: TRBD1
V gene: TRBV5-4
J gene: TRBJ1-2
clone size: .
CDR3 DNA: TGTGCCAGCAGCTTGGATACAGGGGCTTATGGCTACACCTTC
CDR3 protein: CASSLDTGAYGYTF

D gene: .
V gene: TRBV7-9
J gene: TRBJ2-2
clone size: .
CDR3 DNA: TGTGCCACGCCAGGGGTGACCGGGGAGCTGTTTTTT
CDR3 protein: CATPGVTGELFF

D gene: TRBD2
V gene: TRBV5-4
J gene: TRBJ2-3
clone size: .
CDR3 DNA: TGTGCCAGCAGCCCAACTTTAGGCGGGGGGGATATGGATACGCAGTATTTT
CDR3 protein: CASSPTLGGGDMDTQYF

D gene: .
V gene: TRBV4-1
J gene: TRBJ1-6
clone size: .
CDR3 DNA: TGCGCCAGCAGCCAAGGGAGGGGCAGTAATTCACCCCTCCACTTT
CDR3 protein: CASSQGRGSNSPLHF

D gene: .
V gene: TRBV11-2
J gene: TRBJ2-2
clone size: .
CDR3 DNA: TGTGCCAGCAGCTTGGAAGGGGGTCCCGGGGAGCTGTTTTTT
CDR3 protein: CASSLEGGPGELFF

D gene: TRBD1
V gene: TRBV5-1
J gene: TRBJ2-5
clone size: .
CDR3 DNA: TGCGCCAGCAGGATCCAGGGACAGCTCCAAGAGACCCAGTACTTC
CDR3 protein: CASRIQGQLQETQYF

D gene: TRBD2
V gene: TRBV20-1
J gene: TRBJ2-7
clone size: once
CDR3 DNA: TGCAGTGCTGGGGGGGGTCTCGAGCAGTACTTC
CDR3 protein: CSAGGGLEQYF

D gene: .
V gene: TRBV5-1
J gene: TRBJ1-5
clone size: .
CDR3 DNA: TGCGCCAGCAGCTTGGAGGGGGAATGGAATCAGCCCCAGCATTTT
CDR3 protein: CASSLEGEWNQPQHF

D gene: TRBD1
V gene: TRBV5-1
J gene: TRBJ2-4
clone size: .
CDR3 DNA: TGCGCCAGCAGCTTGGCGGGGACAGTGCTAGCCAAAAACATTCAGTACTTC
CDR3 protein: CASSLAGTVLAKNIQYF

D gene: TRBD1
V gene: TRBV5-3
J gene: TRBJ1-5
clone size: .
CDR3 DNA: TGTGCCAGACCCCCCCGGACAGGGAATCAGCCCCAGCATTTT
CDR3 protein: CARPPRTGNQPQHF

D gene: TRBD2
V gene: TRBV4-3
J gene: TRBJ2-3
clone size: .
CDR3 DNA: TGCGCCAGCAGCCCGCGGCAGCGGGGGGTAGGTACGCAGTATTTT
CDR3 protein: CASSPRQRGVGTQYF

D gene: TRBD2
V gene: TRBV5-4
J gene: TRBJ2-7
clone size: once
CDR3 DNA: TGTGCCAGCAGCCTCCGGGCTAGCGGGCTACCAGGCTCCTACGAGCAGTACTTC
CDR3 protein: CASSLRASGLPGSYEQYF

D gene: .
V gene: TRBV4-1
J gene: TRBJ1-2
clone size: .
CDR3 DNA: TGCGCCAGCAGCCAAGCATTCCTGACTTCATATGGCTACACCTTC
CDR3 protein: CASSQAFLTSYGYTF

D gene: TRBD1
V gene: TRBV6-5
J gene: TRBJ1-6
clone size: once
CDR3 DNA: TGTGCCAGCAGCTCCGGGACAGGGGGTTCACCCCTCCACTTT
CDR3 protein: CASSSGTGGSPLHF

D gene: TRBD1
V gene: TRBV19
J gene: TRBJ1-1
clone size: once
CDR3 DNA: TGTGCCAGTAGTCCCGGACAGGGGAAGGCAGTAGGTACTGAAGCTTTCTTT
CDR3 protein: CASSPGQGKAVGTEAFF

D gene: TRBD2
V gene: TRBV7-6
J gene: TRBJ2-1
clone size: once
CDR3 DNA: TGTGCCAGCAGCTTTGCGGGGGGGGCCTACAATGAGCAGTTCTTC
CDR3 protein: CASSFAGGAYNEQFF

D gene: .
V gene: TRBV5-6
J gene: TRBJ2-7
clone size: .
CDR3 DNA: TGTGCCAGCAGCTTGGGACAGGTCTACGAGCAGTACTTC
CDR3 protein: CASSLGQVYEQYF

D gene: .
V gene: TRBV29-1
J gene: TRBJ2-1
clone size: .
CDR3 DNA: TGCAGCGGCGTACAGTTAAACGTGTACAATGAGCAGTTCTTC
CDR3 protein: CSGVQLNVYNEQFF

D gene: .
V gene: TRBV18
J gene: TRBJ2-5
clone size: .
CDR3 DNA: TGTGCCAGCTCATTTTCTTCGTCGCCCCGGGGACAAGAGACCCAGTACTTC
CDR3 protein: CASSFSSSPRGQETQYF

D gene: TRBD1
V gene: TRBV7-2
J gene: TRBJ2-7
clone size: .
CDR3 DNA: TGTGCCAGCAGCGCGGGACAGGCTAGCTCCTACGAGCAGTACTTC
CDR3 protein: CASSAGQASSYEQYF

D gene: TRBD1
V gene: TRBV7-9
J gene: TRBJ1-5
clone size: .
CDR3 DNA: TGTGCCAGCAGCTTAGAGACAGGGGGCTGGAGAAATCAGCCCCAGCATTTT
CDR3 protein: CASSLETGGWRNQPQHF

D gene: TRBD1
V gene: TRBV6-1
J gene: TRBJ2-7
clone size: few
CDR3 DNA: TGTGCCAGCAGTCGTGGGACAGGGACTTACGAGCAGTACTTC
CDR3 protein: CASSRGTGTYEQYF

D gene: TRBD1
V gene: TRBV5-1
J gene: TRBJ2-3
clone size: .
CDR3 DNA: TGCGCCAGCAGCTTGGGAGGGACAGGGTTCACAGATACGCAGTATTTT
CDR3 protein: CASSLGGTGFTDTQYF

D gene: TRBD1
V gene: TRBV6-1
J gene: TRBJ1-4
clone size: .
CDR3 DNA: TGTGCCAGCAGTGGGGGTGGGACAGTAGATGAAAAACTGTTTTTT
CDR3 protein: CASSGGGTVDEKLFF

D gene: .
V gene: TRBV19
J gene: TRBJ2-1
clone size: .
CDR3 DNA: TGTGCCAGTAGCAGGGACTTTACTAAGTACAATGAGCAGTTCTTC
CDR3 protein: CASSRDFTKYNEQFF

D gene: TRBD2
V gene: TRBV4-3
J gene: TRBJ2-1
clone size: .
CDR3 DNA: TGCGCCAGCAGCCAAACTAGCGGGGGGGCCAAAAATGAGCAGTTCTTC
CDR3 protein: CASSQTSGGAKNEQFF

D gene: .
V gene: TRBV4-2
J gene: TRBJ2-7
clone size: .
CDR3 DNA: TGTGCCAGCAGCCAAGAATGGGGACAAGGCTACGAGCAGTACTTC
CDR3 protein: CASSQEWGQGYEQYF

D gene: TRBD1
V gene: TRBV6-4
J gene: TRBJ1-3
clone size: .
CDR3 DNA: TGTGCCAGCAGTGCCCAGGGGGTGTCCTCTGGAAACACCATATATTTT
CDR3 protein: CASSAQGVSSGNTIYF

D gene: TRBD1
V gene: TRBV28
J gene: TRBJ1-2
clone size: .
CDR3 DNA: TGTGCCAGCAGTTTTGTTTCCGCGACAGGGGGCTCTAACTATGGCTACACCTTC
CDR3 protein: CASSFVSATGGSNYGYTF

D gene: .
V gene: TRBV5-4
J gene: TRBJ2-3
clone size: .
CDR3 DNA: TGTGCCAGCAGCTTGGCAGGCGGGGATACGCAGTATTTT
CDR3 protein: CASSLAGGDTQYF

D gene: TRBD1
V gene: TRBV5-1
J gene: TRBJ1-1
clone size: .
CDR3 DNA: TGCGCCAGCAGCTGGGACAGTTTGAACACTGAAGCTTTCTTT
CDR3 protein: CASSWDSLNTEAFF

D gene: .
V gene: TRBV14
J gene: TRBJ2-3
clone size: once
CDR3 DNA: TGTGCCAGCAGCCAATGGCGGTCCGGCCCAGATACGCAGTATTTT
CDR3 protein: CASSQWRSGPDTQYF

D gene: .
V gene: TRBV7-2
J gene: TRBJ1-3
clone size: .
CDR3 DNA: TGTGCCAGCAGCTCCGACCTAGTATCGAGTGCCATATATTTT
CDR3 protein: CASSSDLVSSAIYF

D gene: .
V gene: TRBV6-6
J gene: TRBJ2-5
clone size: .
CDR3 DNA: TGTGCCAGCAGGACTACAGAAGAGACCCAGTACTTC
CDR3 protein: CASRTTEETQYF

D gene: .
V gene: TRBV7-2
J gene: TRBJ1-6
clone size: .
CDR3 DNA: TGTGCCAGCAGCTTAGTTGGGGGGGCGGCTTTGGCACCCCTCCACTTT
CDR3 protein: CASSLVGGAALAPLHF

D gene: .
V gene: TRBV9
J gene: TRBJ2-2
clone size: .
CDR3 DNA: TGTGCCAGCAGCGTCATGGGGAGTCAAACCGGGGAGCTGTTTTTT
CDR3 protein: CASSVMGSQTGELFF

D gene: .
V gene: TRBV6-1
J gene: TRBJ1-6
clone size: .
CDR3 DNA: TGTGCCAGCAGTGACCTACCGGGGGTTAGTTCACCCCTCCACTTT
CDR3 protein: CASSDLPGVSSPLHF

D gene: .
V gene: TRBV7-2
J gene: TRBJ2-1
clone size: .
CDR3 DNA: TGTGCCAGCAGCTTAAGTCGGCGGGATGAGCAGTTCTTC
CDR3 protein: CASSLSRRDEQFF

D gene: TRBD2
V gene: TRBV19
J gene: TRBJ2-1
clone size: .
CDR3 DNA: TGTGCCAGTAGGGGACTAGAGGGCCCATACAATGAGCAGTTCTTC
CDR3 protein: CASRGLEGPYNEQFF

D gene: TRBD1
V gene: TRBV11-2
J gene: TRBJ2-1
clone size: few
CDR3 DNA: TGTGCCAGCAGCTGGGGACAGATAAATGAGCAGTTCTTC
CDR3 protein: CASSWGQINEQFF

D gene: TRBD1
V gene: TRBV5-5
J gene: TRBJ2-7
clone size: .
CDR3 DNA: TGTGCCAGCAGCTTGGCCTTGGGACAGGGCCTATACGAGCAGTACTTC
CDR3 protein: CASSLALGQGLYEQYF

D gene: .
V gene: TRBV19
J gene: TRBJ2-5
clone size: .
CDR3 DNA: TGTGCCAGTAGTCCGCCATCTAGCGCCAACCAAGAGACCCAGTACTTC
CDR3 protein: CASSPPSSANQETQYF

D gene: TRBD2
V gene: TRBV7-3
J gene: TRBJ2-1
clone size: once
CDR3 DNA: TGTGCCAGCAGCTTACTACTAGCGGGGGGGCGTAGCAATGAGCAGTTCTTC
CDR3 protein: CASSLLLAGGRSNEQFF

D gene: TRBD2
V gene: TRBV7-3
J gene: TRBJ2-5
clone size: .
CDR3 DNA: TGTGCCAGCAGCTTAATTGTCGGGGGGGGAGAGACCCAGTACTTC
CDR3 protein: CASSLIVGGGETQYF

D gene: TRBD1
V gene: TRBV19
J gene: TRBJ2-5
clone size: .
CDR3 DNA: TGTGCCAGTAGTCCGACAGGGGGTCAAGAGACCCAGTACTTC
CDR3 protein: CASSPTGGQETQYF

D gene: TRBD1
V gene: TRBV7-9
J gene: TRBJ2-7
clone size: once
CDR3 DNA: TGTGCCAGCAGCTTAGAGGGGACAGGGGCTTCCTACGAGCAGTACTTC
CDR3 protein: CASSLEGTGASYEQYF

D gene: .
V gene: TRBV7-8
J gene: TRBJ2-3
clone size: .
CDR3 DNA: TGTGCCAGCAGCTCCAGTGGGCGGGACCCGCCCGATACGCAGTATTTT
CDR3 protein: CASSSSGRDPPDTQYF

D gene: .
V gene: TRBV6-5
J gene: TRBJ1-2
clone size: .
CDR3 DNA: TGTGCCAGCAGTGAACAGGGAACCTATGGCTACACCTTC
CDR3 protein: CASSEQGTYGYTF

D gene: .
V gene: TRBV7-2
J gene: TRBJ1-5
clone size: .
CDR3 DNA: TGTGCCAGCAGCTTAGGCTCGGGGAAACCCCAGCATTTT
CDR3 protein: CASSLGSGKPQHF

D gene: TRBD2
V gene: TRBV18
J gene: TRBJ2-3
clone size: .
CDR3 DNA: TGTGCCAGCTCACCAGGAGCGGGGTTTACAGATACGCAGTATTTT
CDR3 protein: CASSPGAGFTDTQYF

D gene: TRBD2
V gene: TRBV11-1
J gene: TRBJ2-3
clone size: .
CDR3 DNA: TGTGCCAGCAGCTCGGACTTTAGCGGGAGACAGTATTTT
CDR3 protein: CASSSDFSGRQYF

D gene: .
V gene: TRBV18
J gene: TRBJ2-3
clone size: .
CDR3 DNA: TGTGCCAGCTCACCCGCCTATCCGGGGATCGGCACAGATACGCAGTATTTT
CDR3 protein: CASSPAYPGIGTDTQYF

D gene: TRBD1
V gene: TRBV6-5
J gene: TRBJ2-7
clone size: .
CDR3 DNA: TGTGCCAGCAAATTAGGGGGCTCGAACTACGAGCAGTACTTC
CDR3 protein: CASKLGGSNYEQYF

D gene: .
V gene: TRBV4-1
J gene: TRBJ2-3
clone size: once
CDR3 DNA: TGCGCCAGCAGCCCCCGTGGCGACGGGAGATCGGCAGATACGCAGTATTTT
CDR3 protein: CASSPRGDGRSADTQYF

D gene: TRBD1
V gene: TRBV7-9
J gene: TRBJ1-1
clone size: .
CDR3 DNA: TGTGCCAGCAGGCCTGGACAGGGGATGAACACTGAAGCTTTCTTT
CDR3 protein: CASRPGQGMNTEAFF

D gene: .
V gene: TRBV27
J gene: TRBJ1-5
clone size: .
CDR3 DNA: TGTGCCAGCAGACTCTTCTCCCGCACGGGTAGCAATCAGCCCCAGCATTTT
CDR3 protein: CASRLFSRTGSNQPQHF

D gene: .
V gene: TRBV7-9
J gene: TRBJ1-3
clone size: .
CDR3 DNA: TGTGCCAGCAGCTTGCGGGGGCTCCCCGGAAACACCATATATTTT
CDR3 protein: CASSLRGLPGNTIYF